The 5 T cell receptor beta chains listed next were all sequenced from one sample in a study of tumor-infiltrating lymphocytes in primary liver carcinoma. TCR beta cDNA was made from roughly 450 ng total RNA with a constant-region primer. Investigators got TCR beta libraries out of three nested multiplex PCR rounds, done with slightly modified ARM-PCR. It was with TRBV1-TRBV30 forward primers and a C-beta reverse primer that the first two PCR rounds were run, at about 9 cycles each. TCRdb reanalysed the multiplex PCR reads using MiXCR and keeps one entry per CDR3 protein. The data hold 300,000 to 400,000 distinct CDR3 sequences, with 65% observed a single time. For blood RNA, unsorted whole blood served as the source, and germline DNA was extracted too. Sample: peripheral blood. The receptor source for this set is a middle-aged man with primary liver carcinoma and hepatitis B virus infection.

The V and J genes are TRBV29-1 and TRBJ2-5; 10 bases agree with TRBD2. Germline CDR1 and CDR2: SQVTM and ANQGSEA. V shed 6 bases and J 5 bases; nucleotides not matched to a gene: 9. The CDR3 runs 14 residues. CDR3 nucleotide sequence: TGCAGCGTGGCGGGACTAGCGATGGAGGAGACCCAGTACTTC. Encoded protein: CSVAGLAMEETQYF.

Points on this clonotype: As the CDR3 is not closed by the conserved phenylalanine or tryptophan, this likely results from a read error. The genes are TRBV4-3 and TRBJ2-1; TRBD2 is a possible D gene (6 bases). CDR3 length: 15 residues. CDR1 and CDR2 (germline): LGHNA, YSLEER. The CDR3 sequence: CTSSQDAAGWNEQFS. CDR3 nucleotide sequence: TGCACCAGCAGCCAAGATGCGGCGGGATGGAATGAGCAGTTCTCC.

In the case of this clonotype: A junction end diverges from the germline sequence, so it may reflect a read error. The chain is built from TRBV10-3 and TRBJ2-2, with a tentative D call TRBD2 (5 bases). From germline, CDR1 is ENHRY and CDR2 SYGVKD. The CDR3 contains 15 residues. The CDR3 DNA follows: TGTGCCATCAGTGTGGGTGCTAACCCCACCGGGGAGCTGTTCTTT. Translating it yields CAISVGANPTGELFF.

On this clonotype: A read error may explain this, as a much larger clone is one base away. This chain joins TRBV4-1 and TRBJ2-3, with D maybe TRBD2 (5 bases). Germline CDR1 and CDR2: MGHRA and YSYEKL. The V and J ends lost 0 bases and 2 bases respectively, with 15 bases between them. CDR3 length: 17 amino acids. CDR3 sequence (DNA): TGCGCCAGCAGCCAAGAAACGGTGGGAGAGCCCACAGATACGCAGTATTTT. Its translation is CASSQETVGEPTDTQYF.

In regard to this clonotype: At one end, the junction sequence differs from germline, possibly due to a read error. This chain joins TRBV11-1 and TRBJ2-1; the D call may be TRBD1 or TRBD2 (6 bases each). Looked up from germline, CDR1 is SGHAT and CDR2 is FQDESV (reference sequence). This CDR3 has 14 residues. As DNA, the CDR3 is TGTGGCAGCAGCTCCTTCCGGGGGCTCAATGTGCAGTTCTTC. It codes for CGSSSFRGLNVQFF.